A single sample gave rise to the 5 T cell receptor beta chains below, sequenced in a study of tumor and adjacent non-tumor tissue in lung cancer (dated 2018 in TCRdb). Bulk unsorted tissue served as the source for RNA extraction, and RNA quality was assessed using a NanoDrop ND-1000 and an Agilent 2100. Library creation used multiplex PCR. The run used an Illumina HiSeq 2500. TCRbeta libraries were built by three rounds of nested PCR using primers (Table S4), following protocols modified from ARM-PCR. The raw public data were reprocessed by TCRdb itself: fastp quality trimming at Q25, MiXCR clonotype calling, in-frame beta chains only. Entries that share a CDR3 protein sequence are merged under the most common genes and DNA. The sample data list over 110,000 distinct CDR3 sequences, and around 67% of these were observed just once. The ten largest clones represent 15% to 20% of the sample. Sequenced sample: lung tumor tissue. Receptors were obtained from a man aged 55 to 70 with small cell lung cancer.

Details on this clonotype: A read error is possible here, since a much larger clone lies one base away. The rearrangement joins TRBV20-1 to TRBJ2-1, with D possibly being TRBD2 (7 bases). Germline loops: CDR1 DFQATT, CDR2 SNEGSKA (reference sequence). V dropped 0 bases and J dropped 8 bases, with 20 bases sitting between them. This CDR3 has 16 residues. CDR3 protein: CSARDSGANGRHEQFF. The CDR3, as DNA: TGCAGTGCTAGAGATTCAGGGGCTAACGGGAGGCATGAGCAGTTCTTC.

About this clonotype itself: This may come from a read error, since a much larger clone is one base off. The chain has TRBV6-2 or TRBV6-3 and TRBJ2-1; maybe TRBD2 (6 bases). The CDR3 is made up of 13 amino acids. CDR1 and CDR2 from the germline V gene are MNHEY and SVGEGT. CDR3 residues: CVSSGWRRGEQFF. The CDR3 bases are TGTGTCAGCAGCGGGTGGAGACGGGGTGAGCAGTTCTTC.

A word on this clonotype: This may stem from a read error, because a much larger clone lies one nucleotide away. The chain combines TRBV20-1 with TRBJ1-6, with 7 bases aligning to TRBD1. From germline, CDR1 is DFQATT and CDR2 SNEGSKA (reference sequence). This CDR3 has 13 residues. CDR3 protein: CSASTGSDSLLHF. CDR3 DNA: TGCAGTGCTTCGACAGGGTCGGATTCACTCCTCCACTTT.

This clonotype appeared a single time. The chain has TRBV11-2 and TRBJ2-7; TRBD2 is a possible D gene (5 bases). Germline loops: CDR1 SGHAT, CDR2 FQNNGV. The CDR3 sequence is 15 residues long. V was shortened by 0 bases and J by 0 bases, with 9 bases between the two germline ends. CDR3 protein: CASSLELGSSYEQYF. The CDR3, as DNA: TGTGCCAGCAGCTTAGAATTAGGGAGCTCCTACGAGCAGTACTTC.

This chain joins TRBV12-3 or TRBV12-4 and TRBJ2-3; D is ambiguous. This CDR3 is 15 amino acids long. V shed 3 bases and J shed 2 bases, with 12 bases lying between them. The CDR3 is CASSLSELPTDTQYF. The CDR3 DNA follows: TGTGCCAGCAGTTTGAGCGAATTACCCACAGATACGCAGTATTTT.